The next 26 T cell receptor beta chains were all read from a single sample in a study of cytomegalovirus exposure and HLA in healthy donors. Repertoires were generated with immunoSEQ multiplex PCR, while TCRdb's copy carries only in-frame clones and drops some. Of about 100,000 clones listed, about 95% are singletons. Material: PBMCs. The receptors come from a woman in her late teens or twenties in good health and CMV-seronegative.

DNA for the CDR3: TGTGCCAGCAGCGTGGACAGGGGACAGCCCCAGCATTTT. It translates to CASSVDRGQPQHF. V and J are TRBV7-8 and TRBJ1-5; TRBD1 matches 9 bases. Germline V CDR1 and CDR2: SGHVS, FQNEAQ. The CDR3 totals 13 residues. The J segment lost 7 bases and the V segment lost 5 bases, leaving 3 bases of the junction unmatched.

This sequence joins TRBV9 and TRBJ1-3; 10 bases are a match to TRBD1. CDR1 is SGDLS, CDR2 YYNGEE, per germline. Unmatched junction bases numbered 9, after V lost 5 bases and J lost 4 bases. The CDR3 has 16 amino acids. This CDR3 is CASSSTGGAWGNTIYF. CDR3 bases: TGTGCCAGCAGTTCGACAGGGGGCGCGTGGGGAAACACCATATATTTT.

The gene calls are TRBV11-3 and TRBJ2-1; 8 nucleotides match TRBD2. Trimming removed 2 bases from V and 8 bases from J; junction bases left unmatched: 14. Germline V gives CDR1 SGHNT, CDR2 YENEEA. The CDR3 extends over 17 amino acids. This CDR3 is CASSLSRFGGAFDEQFF. Here the CDR3 DNA reads TGTGCCAGCAGCTTAAGTCGGTTCGGGGGGGCCTTCGATGAGCAGTTCTTC.

The rearrangement joins TRBV7-2 to TRBJ2-3, with D tentatively TRBD2 (6 bases). The CDR3 totals 14 residues. The germline gives CDR1 SGHTA, CDR2 FQGNSA. The V end was cut by 5 bases, the J end by 1 base, with 10 bases between. CDR3 sequence: CASSRVAGTDTQYF. The DNA of the CDR3 is TGTGCCAGCAGCCGGGTAGCGGGCACAGATACGCAGTATTTT. The complete variable domain, with remaining parts taken from reference TRBV7-2 and TRBJ2-3, reads GAGVSQSPSNKVTEKGKDVELRCDPISGHTALYWYRQSLGQGLEFLIYFQGNSAPDKSGLPSDRFSAERTGGSVSTLTIQRTQQEDSAVYLCASSRVAGTDTQYFGPGTRLTVL.

The chain employs TRBV4-1 and TRBJ2-1; D might be TRBD1 (5 bases). The V and J ends lost 0 bases and 12 bases respectively, with 12 bases between them. This CDR3 has 13 amino acids. The germline gives CDR1 MGHRA, CDR2 YSYEKL. This CDR3 reads CASSQEGRSGQFF. The CDR3, as DNA: TGCGCCAGCAGCCAAGAGGGGCGTAGTGGGCAGTTCTTC.

This chain connects TRBV6-1 to TRBJ2-1, with a weak D call TRBD1 (6 bases). The CDR3 has 14 residues. The V gene lost 2 bases and the J gene lost 6 bases, with 11 bases spanning the gap. Germline CDR1 and CDR2: MNHNS and SASEGT. The CDR3 bases are TGTGCCAGCAGTGAACAGTCAGGGGTCAATGAGCAGTTCTTC. Amino acid sequence: CASSEQSGVNEQFF.

The CDR3 spells CASSYSGGGGNQPQHF. The CDR3 bases are TGTGCCAGCAGTTACTCAGGGGGCGGTGGCAATCAGCCCCAGCATTTT. The gene calls are TRBV6-5 and TRBJ1-5, with 7 bases fitting TRBD1. The CDR3 loop spans 16 amino acids. V shed 0 bases and J 2 bases; nucleotides not matched to a gene: 4. Germline CDR1 is MNHEY and CDR2 is SVGAGI.

The chain has TRBV19 and TRBJ1-1, with 7 bases aligning to TRBD1. V shed 4 bases and J 0 bases; nucleotides not matched to a gene: 2. Germline V gene lookup returns CDR1 LNHDA and CDR2 SQIVND (reference sequence). This CDR3 spans 14 amino acids. The CDR3 DNA reads as TGTGCCAGTAGTACACAGGGGTTGAACACTGAAGCTTTCTTT. Translated, it gives CASSTQGLNTEAFF. Full variable domain (outside the CDR3, taken from reference TRBV19 and TRBJ1-1): DGGITQSPKYLFRKEGQNVTLSCEQNLNHDAMYWYRQDPGQGLRLIYYSQIVNDFQKGDIAEGYSVSREKKESFPLTVTSAQKNPTAFYLCASSTQGLNTEAFFGQGTRLTVV.

CDR3 in amino acids: CASSFPAVETQYF. The CDR3 bases are TGTGCCAGCAGCTTCCCTGCGGTAGAGACCCAGTACTTC. The chain recombines TRBV5-8 with TRBJ2-5, with D unclear. The CDR3 loop spans 13 amino acids. V was trimmed by 2 bases and J by 4 bases, leaving 9 bases between them. The germline V gene encodes CDR1 SGHTS and CDR2 YDEGEE.

The rearrangement uses TRBV7-3 and TRBJ1-2; 7 nucleotides line up with TRBD1. The CDR3 is 14 residues long. The junction had 0 bases not matched to a gene; V was cut back by 0 bases and J by 2 bases. Germline V CDR1 and CDR2: SGHTA, FQGTGA. CDR3 residues: CASSLTQGNYGYTF. The DNA of the CDR3 is TGTGCCAGCAGCTTAACACAGGGGAACTATGGCTACACCTTC. The variable domain in full, completed from reference TRBV7-3 and TRBJ1-2, reads GAGVSQTPSNKVTEKGKYVELRCDPISGHTALYWYRQSLGQGPEFLIYFQGTGAADDSGLPNDRFFAVRPEGSVSTLKIQRTERGDSAVYLCASSLTQGNYGYTFGSGTRLTVV.

This chain connects TRBV7-9 to TRBJ1-2; no clear D. Germline V gives CDR1 SEHNR, CDR2 FQNEAQ (reference sequence). Trimming shortened V by 1 base and J by 3 bases, and 3 bases separated the two germline ends. The CDR3 sequence is 12 residues long. The CDR3 loop reads CASSLDYYGYTF. CDR3 DNA sequence: TGTGCCAGCAGCTTAGACTACTATGGCTACACCTTC.

The V call is TRBV10-3, the J call TRBJ2-1; 9 bases are a match to TRBD2. CDR1 and CDR2 from the germline V gene are ENHRY and SYGVKD. J was trimmed by 9 bases and V by 2 bases; bases with no gene match: 8. The CDR3 is 15 amino acids. The CDR3 sequence: CAISEVPSGIGEQFF. DNA for the CDR3: TGTGCCATCAGTGAGGTGCCTAGCGGGATTGGTGAGCAGTTCTTC.

The genes are TRBV29-1 and TRBJ1-2, with 7 bases identical to TRBD1. In germline, CDR1 is SQVTM, CDR2 ANQGSEA. V shed 4 bases, J shed 0 bases, and the junction held 8 bases outside the gene matches. This CDR3 comprises 15 residues. This CDR3 is CSVVEGGATNYGYTF. The CDR3 nucleotides are TGCAGCGTTGTGGAAGGGGGCGCAACTAACTATGGCTACACCTTC.

The gene calls are TRBV5-1 and TRBJ2-3, with 7 bases that match TRBD2. This CDR3 contains 17 residues. Germline CDR1 SGHRS, CDR2 YFSETQ. J gave up 2 bases and V 1 base, and 10 bases lay outside the gene matches. DNA of the CDR3: TGCGCCAGCAGCTTGTTTACTAGCGATTACTACACAGATACGCAGTATTTT. It translates to CASSLFTSDYYTDTQYF.

The rearrangement joins TRBV6-6 to TRBJ1-2, with 8 bases aligning to TRBD1. The trim removed 5 bases at V and 8 bases at J, leaving 4 bases unmatched. CDR3 length: 12 residues. Germline CDR1 MNHNY, CDR2 SVGAGI (reference sequence). The CDR3 region has the DNA TGTGCCAGCAGTCCGACAGGGGACGGCTACACCTTC. Protein: CASSPTGDGYTF.

The gene calls are TRBV27 and TRBJ2-7, with 9 positions matching TRBD1. Germline V gives CDR1 MNHEY, CDR2 SMNVEV (reference sequence). V shed 4 bases, J shed 6 bases, and the junction held 7 bases outside the gene matches. The CDR3 totals 14 residues. The CDR3 here is CASSSRDRVAEQYF. Here the CDR3 DNA reads TGTGCCAGCAGTTCCCGGGACAGGGTAGCCGAGCAGTACTTC.

The CDR3 DNA follows: TGCGCCAGCAGCCAAGGTCGAACGGGGTCGCCAGCAGATACGCAGTATTTT. Protein product: CASSQGRTGSPADTQYF. The gene calls are TRBV4-1 and TRBJ2-3; weak D call: TRBD2 (5 bases). This CDR3 contains 17 residues. The V end lost 1 base, the J end lost 4 bases, and 18 bases lay between the germline ends. In germline, CDR1 is MGHRA, CDR2 YSYEKL.

CDR3 nucleotides: TGTGCCAGCAGCAATATGTGGGGCGCGTCGAGTGGCGAGCAGTACTTC. Its translation is CASSNMWGASSGEQYF. The chain carries TRBV21-1 and TRBJ2-7; the table calls TRBD1, which could not be checked here. TRBV21-1 counts as a pseudogene. CDR3 length: 16 residues.

V usage is TRBV13 and J usage is TRBJ2-3; 9 positions agree with TRBD1. Germline CDR1 is PRHDT and CDR2 is FYEKMQ (reference sequence). The CDR3 extends over 13 amino acids. Germline trimming cut 4 bases from V and 6 bases from J; bases unmatched to any gene: 2. CDR3 residues: CASSSGQGDTQYF. DNA of the CDR3: TGTGCCAGCAGCTCCGGACAGGGGGATACGCAGTATTTT. The full variable domain, rest sourced from reference TRBV13 and TRBJ2-3, is AAGVIQSPRHLIKEKRETATLKCYPIPRHDTVYWYQQGPGQDPQFLISFYEKMQSDKGSIPDRFSAQQFSDYHSELNMSSLELGDSALYFCASSSGQGDTQYFGPGTRLTVL.

The rearrangement uses TRBV28 and TRBJ2-7; D is possibly TRBD2 (6 bases). V shed 5 bases and J shed 2 bases, with 13 bases lying between them. This CDR3 is 14 amino acids long. Germline V lookup: CDR1 MDHEN, CDR2 SYDVKM. Here the CDR3 reads CASSPASVTYEQYF. As DNA, the CDR3 is TGTGCCAGCAGTCCGGCTAGCGTGACCTACGAGCAGTACTTC.

This rearrangement joins TRBV7-6 to TRBJ2-7; tentatively, D is TRBD2 (6 bases). This CDR3 has 14 amino acids. Germline V gene sequence: CDR1 SGHVS, CDR2 FNYEAQ. With 5 bases removed from V and 6 bases from J, the gap between germline ends came to 17 bases. The CDR3 DNA reads TGTGCCAGCAGCCCCTTTTTGGAGGGGAGCGAGCAGTACTTC. Translated, it gives CASSPFLEGSEQYF. Complete variable domain (other parts from reference TRBV7-6 and TRBJ2-7): GAGVSQSPRYKVTKRGQDVALRCDPISGHVSLYWYRQALGQGPEFLTYFNYEAQQDKSGLPNDRFSAERPEGSISTLTIQRTEQRDSAMYRCASSPFLEGSEQYFGPGTRLTVT.

This chain uses TRBV21-1 with TRBJ1-5; the table's D gene call, TRBD1, was not cross checked with the DNA. TRBV21-1 is tagged as a pseudogene. This CDR3 has 14 residues. The DNA for the CDR3 is TGTGCCAGCAGCAATGGGACAGGGGAAAAGCCCCAGCATTTT. Encoded protein: CASSNGTGEKPQHF.

The gene calls are TRBV6-5 and TRBJ2-1; weak D call: TRBD2 (5 bases). V dropped 8 bases and J dropped 2 bases, with 16 bases sitting between them. The CDR3 spans 15 residues. Germline lookup yields CDR1 MNHEY and CDR2 SVGAGI. The CDR3 nucleotides read TGTGCCAGCTCCCTACTGGTGGGAGCCTACAATGAGCAGTTCTTC. Its translation: CASSLLVGAYNEQFF.

This clone was detected once. The CDR3 nucleotides read TGCGCCAGCAGCTTGGCGACCGGGACAGATAACCAAGAGACCCAGTACTTC. It encodes CASSLATGTDNQETQYF. The chain combines TRBV5-1 with TRBJ2-5; 7 nucleotides line up with TRBD1. The germline gives CDR1 SGHRS, CDR2 YFSETQ. The CDR3 totals 17 residues. The J segment lost 0 bases and the V segment lost 0 bases, leaving 8 bases of the junction unmatched.

This rearrangement joins TRBV6-4 to TRBJ2-3, with no clear D. The CDR3 spans 13 residues. The germline CDR1 and CDR2 sequences are MRHNA and SNTAGT. V was clipped by 2 bases and J by 6 bases, with 9 bases between them. The DNA for the CDR3 is TGTGCCAGCAGTGACGCGGTCGAGGATACGCAGTATTTT. Residues: CASSDAVEDTQYF.

The V and J genes are TRBV9 and TRBJ1-2; 8 bases agree with TRBD1. The CDR3 has 14 residues. After removal of 4 bases from V and 7 bases from J, the junction contained 9 bases not matched to a gene. CDR1 is SGDLS, CDR2 YYNGEE, per germline. The CDR3 bases are TGTGCCAGCAGCCATCCAGACAGGGGTGGTGGCTACACCTTC. Translating it yields CASSHPDRGGGYTF.